These 25 T cell receptor beta chains came from one sample sequenced in a study of T cells in Graves' hyperthyroidism and ophthalmopathy (dated by TCRdb to about 2019). Receptor libraries were prepared by multiplex PCR. The sequencing machine was an Illumina HiSeq 2000. Amplification of TCR beta CDR3 regions was carried out from RNA transcripts. For the first round of RT-PCR on the TCR CDR3, the HTBI primer set was used together with the Qiagen OneStep RT-PCR kit. Starting from the raw public reads, TCRdb applied fastp trimming at Q25, assembled clones with MiXCR and retained in-frame beta chains. When rows share a CDR3 protein, they turn into one entry using the most common DNA and genes. Within this sample are fewer than 900,000 distinct CDR3 sequences, with approximately 16% of them counted one time only. The ten largest clones add up to approximately 8% of the sample. Source material: blood. The origin of the receptors is a man between 18 and 35 years old with Graves' hyperthyroidism.

In this sample, this clonotype turned up many times. The CDR3 DNA reads as TGTGCCAGCAGCCCCTCTAGATTCGAGCAGTACTTC. Amino acids: CASSPSRFEQYF. This chain uses TRBV12-3 or TRBV12-4 with TRBJ2-7; the D is unclear. The CDR3 runs to 12 residues. Trimming removed 6 bases from V and 6 bases from J, with 12 bases in between.

This clonotype occurred many times. J is TRBJ2-7 and V is TRBV12-3 or TRBV12-4; 9 nucleotides align to TRBD2. The CDR3 consists of 14 residues. J was trimmed by 2 bases and V by 5 bases; bases with no gene match: 4. In DNA form, the CDR3 reads TGTGCCAGCAGTCCTAGCGGGGCCACCTACGAGCAGTACTTC. Protein sequence: CASSPSGATYEQYF.

The table lists this clonotype with many counts. For the CDR3, the DNA is TGTGCCAGCAGCTTTGCGGGAGGGCCCGGCACAGATACGCAGTATTTT. Translating gives CASSFAGGPGTDTQYF. The rearrangement uses TRBV7-2 and TRBJ2-3; 9 bases match TRBD2. The CDR3 loop spans 16 amino acids. Germline V gene sequence: CDR1 SGHTA, CDR2 FQGNSA. Trimming at V came to 3 bases and at J to 1 base, leaving 5 bases not matched to a gene.

At least ten counts were recorded for this clonotype. The chain joins TRBV28 to TRBJ2-7; 7 bases map to TRBD2. The CDR3 is made up of 12 amino acids. V was pared by 7 bases and J by 5 bases, with 5 bases of the junction left unmatched. Germline assignment: CDR1 MDHEN and CDR2 SYDVKM. The CDR3 protein is CASTPGGHEQYF. The CDR3 DNA follows: TGTGCCAGCACCCCGGGGGGACACGAGCAGTACTTC.

There are many counts of this clonotype. The chain has TRBV2 and TRBJ1-5; the match to TRBD1 covers 10 bases. Per the germline V gene, CDR1 is SNHLY and CDR2 is FYNNEI. V dropped 5 bases and J dropped 7; count of bases not matched to a gene: 5. The CDR3 extends over 14 amino acids. CDR3 sequence (DNA): TGTGCCAGCAGTTTCGGACAGGGGGAGCAGCCCCAGCATTTT. It codes for CASSFGQGEQPQHF.

This clonotype has a handful of counts. The genes are TRBV12-3 or TRBV12-4 and TRBJ2-7; D tentatively reads TRBD1 or TRBD2 (6 bases each). V lost 8 bases and J lost 2, with 16 bases in between. The CDR3 runs to 14 residues. The CDR3 DNA reads as TGTGCCAGCGGTGAAACAGGGAGGACCTACGAGCAGTACTTC. Its protein product is CASGETGRTYEQYF.

There are a few counts of this clonotype. This chain joins TRBV7-2 and TRBJ2-1; D not resolved. Germline loops: CDR1 SGHTA, CDR2 FQGNSA. V gave up 1 base and J gave up 4 bases, with 8 bases separating them. This CDR3 contains 14 residues. The CDR3 DNA sequence: TGTGCCAGCAGCTTAGGATGGGGATACAATGAGCAGTTCTTC. It translates to CASSLGWGYNEQFF.

This clonotype was picked up a small number of times. This rearrangement joins TRBV12-3 or TRBV12-4 to TRBJ2-7; D gene unclear. V was trimmed by 4 bases and J by 3 bases, leaving 7 bases between them. The CDR3 length is 12 residues. CDR3 region: CASSYGVYEQYF. The CDR3 DNA reads TGTGCCAGCAGTTATGGGGTCTACGAGCAGTACTTC.

The J gene is TRBJ1-6, the V gene TRBV20-1; 9 bases are shared with TRBD1. Losses at the gene ends were 0 bases for V and 9 bases for J; bases not matched to a gene: 15. Germline V lookup: CDR1 DFQATT, CDR2 SNEGSKA (reference sequence). The CDR3 is made up of 18 amino acids. The CDR3 sequence is CSARERDRELSPSSPLHF. As DNA, the CDR3 is TGCAGTGCTAGAGAGCGGGACAGGGAATTGTCACCAAGTTCACCCCTCCACTTT.

In its sample, this clonotype was seen many times. This sequence joins TRBV20-1 and TRBJ2-5; possibly TRBD1 for D (5 bases). In germline, CDR1 is DFQATT, CDR2 SNEGSKA (reference sequence). This CDR3 comprises 12 residues. V shed 6 bases and J shed 2 bases, with 10 bases lying between them. The CDR3 loop reads CSAKTVQETQYF. CDR3 DNA: TGCAGTGCGAAGACAGTTCAAGAGACCCAGTACTTC.

Only a few counts were recorded for this clonotype. The V call is TRBV5-4, the J call TRBJ2-5, with 15 bases that match TRBD2. CDR3 size: 17 residues. The trim removed 1 base at V and 5 bases at J, leaving 6 bases unmatched. Germline values: CDR1 SGHNT, CDR2 YYREEE (reference sequence). In DNA form, the CDR3 reads TGTGCCAGCAGCTTGACCTTCGGGACTAGCGGGAGGGAGACCCAGTACTTC. As protein: CASSLTFGTSGRETQYF. Using reference TRBV5-4 and TRBJ2-5 for the parts outside the CDR3, the full variable domain is ETGVTQSPTHLIKTRGQQVTLRCSSQSGHNTVSWYQQALGQGPQFIFQYYREEENGRGNFPPRFSGLQFPNYSSELNVNALELDDSALYLCASSLTFGTSGRETQYFGPGTRLLVL.

The chain couples TRBV20-1 to TRBJ2-2; D is possibly TRBD2 (6 bases). Germline lookup yields CDR1 DFQATT and CDR2 SNEGSKA (reference sequence). Trimming removed 6 bases from V and 3 bases from J, with 11 bases in between. This CDR3 is built from 13 residues. The CDR3 DNA sequence: TGCAGTGCCATGCTAGCGTACACCGGGGAGCTGTTTTTT. It is translated as CSAMLAYTGELFF.

In this sample, this clonotype turned up many times. The chain is built from TRBV28 and TRBJ1-1; TRBD1 is a possible D gene (5 bases). Germline CDR1 and CDR2: MDHEN and SYDVKM. V was trimmed by 7 bases and J by 4 bases, leaving 16 bases between them. This CDR3 has 14 residues. The CDR3 DNA follows: TGTGCCAGCACCCCCTTCAGCAGGGCCACTGAAGCTTTCTTT. Protein sequence: CASTPFSRATEAFF.

The chain couples TRBV6-2 or TRBV6-3 to TRBJ2-7; 11 nucleotides align to TRBD1. The CDR3 has 15 amino acids. V lost 6 bases, J lost 6 bases, and 10 bases stayed unmatched. Germline CDR1 is MNHEY and CDR2 is SVGEGT. The CDR3 loop reads CASRGTGGFFGEQYF. For the CDR3, the DNA is TGTGCCAGCAGGGGGACAGGGGGGTTTTTCGGCGAGCAGTACTTC.

The table lists this clonotype with many counts. The V call is TRBV11-2, the J call TRBJ1-4; unclear D gene. V was cut by 5 bases and J by 4 bases, with 14 bases left in between. The CDR3 has 15 amino acids. The germline V gene encodes CDR1 SGHAT and CDR2 FQNNGV. The DNA of the CDR3 is TGTGCCAGCAGCCCCCGGAAGGCGGGTAATGAAAAACTGTTTTTT. Protein: CASSPRKAGNEKLFF.

This clonotype appeared many times. The V gene is TRBV2, the J gene TRBJ2-1, with a weak D call TRBD2 (6 bases). The germline V gene encodes CDR1 SNHLY and CDR2 FYNNEI. The CDR3 consists of 12 residues. V lost 5 bases and J lost 6, with 8 bases in between. The CDR3, as DNA: TGTGCCAGCAGTCGGGGGATCAATGAGCAGTTCTTC. Residues: CASSRGINEQFF.

The genes are TRBV25-1 and TRBJ2-1, with D tentatively TRBD2 (5 bases). The germline gives CDR1 MGHDK, CDR2 SYGVNS. This CDR3 has 14 residues. Trimming shortened V by 7 bases and J by 8 bases, and 18 bases separated the two germline ends. The CDR3 DNA sequence: TGTGCCAGCAATCCGGGATTATGGCGCGATGAGCAGTTCTTC. Translation: CASNPGLWRDEQFF.

The chain joins TRBV2 to TRBJ2-1; unclear D gene. This CDR3 is 13 amino acids long. Germline CDR1 is SNHLY and CDR2 is FYNNEI. V was trimmed by 2 bases and J by 9 bases, leaving 11 bases between them. CDR3 residues: CASSEYTEGEQFF. CDR3 nucleotides: TGTGCCAGCAGTGAATACACTGAAGGTGAGCAGTTCTTC.

Ten or more counts support this clonotype. The chain uses TRBV6-1 and TRBJ2-7; D uncertain. This CDR3 comprises 13 residues. V was shortened by 0 bases and J by 5 bases, with 8 bases between the two germline ends. From germline, CDR1 is MNHNS and CDR2 SASEGT. The CDR3 sequence: CASSEARRNEQYF. The CDR3 coding sequence is TGTGCCAGCAGTGAAGCTCGTCGGAACGAGCAGTACTTC.

For this clonotype: A much larger clone sits a single nucleotide away, making a read error possible. The chain combines TRBV7-6 with TRBJ2-3; 12 nucleotides agree with TRBD2. The germline gives CDR1 SGHVS, CDR2 FNYEAQ. J gave up 5 bases and V 5 bases, and 8 bases lay outside the gene matches. This CDR3 has 16 residues. CDR3 bases: TGTGCCAGCAGCAAGACTAGCGGGGGAATCAAAGATACGCAGTATTTT. Protein sequence: CASSKTSGGIKDTQYF.

This clonotype was recorded at least ten times. The V gene is TRBV7-9, the J gene TRBJ2-1; D not resolved. Trimming left V 5 bases short and J 9 bases short, with 23 bases between. The CDR3 loop spans 16 amino acids. Germline V gives CDR1 SEHNR, CDR2 FQNEAQ (reference sequence). The CDR3, as DNA: TGTGCCAGCAGCCACACCGTTGACGCTGGTATGGGTGAGCAGTTCTTC. Protein: CASSHTVDAGMGEQFF.

The chain is built from TRBV20-1 and TRBJ2-7; D is unresolved. CDR3 length: 14 amino acids. Trimming took 6 bases from V and 2 from J, leaving 17 bases between them. Germline loops: CDR1 DFQATT, CDR2 SNEGSKA (reference sequence). In DNA form, the CDR3 reads TGCAGTGCCGCCCGAGCTAGATCCCCCTACGAGCAGTACTTC. This translates into CSAARARSPYEQYF.

This clonotype was recorded at least ten times. This chain joins TRBV18 and TRBJ2-7; D uncertain. V lost 6 bases to trimming and J lost 3 bases, with 15 bases between them. CDR1 is KGHSH and CDR2 is LQKENI in the germline V gene. The CDR3 has 14 residues. CDR3 residues: CASSPARSGYEQYF. The CDR3 DNA sequence: TGTGCCAGCTCCCCCGCCAGGTCTGGCTACGAGCAGTACTTC. Full variable domain (outside the CDR3, taken from reference TRBV18 and TRBJ2-7): NAGVMQNPRHLVRRRGQEARLRCSPMKGHSHVYWYRQLPEEGLKFMVYLQKENIIDESGMPKERFSAEFPKEGPSILRIQQVVRGDSAAYFCASSPARSGYEQYFGPGTRLTVT.

The chain is built from TRBV30 and TRBJ2-6, with D perhaps matching TRBD1 or TRBD2 (6 bases each). V lost 1 base to trimming and J lost 0 bases, with 16 bases between them. The CDR3 contains 18 residues. CDR1 and CDR2 (germline): GTSNPN, SVGIG (reference sequence). The CDR3 coding sequence is TGTGCCTGGAGTGAATGGAGGGGGACAAACTCTGGGGCCAACGTCCTGACTTTC. It codes for CAWSEWRGTNSGANVLTF.

This clonotype was recorded many times. V and J are TRBV28 and TRBJ2-7; no firm D call. This CDR3 contains 13 residues. CDR1 is MDHEN, CDR2 SYDVKM, per germline. Trimming pared 3 bases from V and 6 bases from J, leaving 12 bases between. The chain's CDR3 is CASSLDDSGEQYF. CDR3 bases: TGTGCCAGCAGTTTGGACGACTCGGGCGAGCAGTACTTC. Together with reference TRBV28 and TRBJ2-7, the CDR3 gives the full variable domain: DVKVTQSSRYLVKRTGEKVFLECVQDMDHENMFWYRQDPGLGLRLIYFSYDVKMKEKGDIPEGYSVSREKKERFSLILESASTNQTSMYLCASSLDDSGEQYFGPGTRLTVT.